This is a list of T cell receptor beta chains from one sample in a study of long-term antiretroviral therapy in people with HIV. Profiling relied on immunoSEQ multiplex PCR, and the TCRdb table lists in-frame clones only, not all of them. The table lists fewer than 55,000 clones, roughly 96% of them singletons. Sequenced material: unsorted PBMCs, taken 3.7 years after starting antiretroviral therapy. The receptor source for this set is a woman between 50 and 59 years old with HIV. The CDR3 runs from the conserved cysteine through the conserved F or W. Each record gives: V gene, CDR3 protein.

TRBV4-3 CASSQGWEGTLSTDTQYF
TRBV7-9 CASSTLTGAGNTIYF
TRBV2 CASSGSETQYF
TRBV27 CASSSTGGDYGYTF
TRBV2 CASSPLAGRSTDTQYF
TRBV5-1 CASSRGQGAIYNEQFF
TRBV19 CASGGASGANVLTF
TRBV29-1 CSVDAGPNTEAFF
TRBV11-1 CASSLSFQGRADTQYF
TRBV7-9 CASSDATAGVYEQYF
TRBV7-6 CASSFTSADLYEQYF
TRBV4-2 CASSQGILAGGVSDTQYF